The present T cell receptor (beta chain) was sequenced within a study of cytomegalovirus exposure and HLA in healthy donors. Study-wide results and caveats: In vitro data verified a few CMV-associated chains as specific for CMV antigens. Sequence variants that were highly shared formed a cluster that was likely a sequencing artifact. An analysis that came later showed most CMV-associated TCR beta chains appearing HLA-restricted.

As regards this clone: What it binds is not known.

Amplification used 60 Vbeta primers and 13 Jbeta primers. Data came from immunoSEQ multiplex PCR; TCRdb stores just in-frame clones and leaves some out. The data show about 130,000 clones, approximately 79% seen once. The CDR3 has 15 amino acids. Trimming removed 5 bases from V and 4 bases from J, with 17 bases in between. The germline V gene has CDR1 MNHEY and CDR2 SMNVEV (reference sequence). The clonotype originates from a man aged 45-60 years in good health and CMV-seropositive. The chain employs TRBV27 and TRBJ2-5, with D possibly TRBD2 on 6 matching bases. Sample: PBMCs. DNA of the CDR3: TGTGCCAGCAGTATCCAGAGCCGGGAGAGAGAGACCCAGTACTTC. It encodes CASSIQSRERETQYF.